This TCR beta chain was captured in a study of CD8 T cells in ankylosing spondylitis. Study-level results: Reportedly, matched ankylosing spondylitis synovial fluid was significantly enriched for disease-linked clones. What appeared characteristic of ankylosing spondylitis blood was a TCR beta motif of under 10 highly homologous variants. In synovial fluid and blood from reactive arthritis, some motif variants were previously reported. The disease-linked clones had a CD8+ phenotype and low blood frequencies.

About this clonotype itself: What it binds is not known.

The CDR3 length is 22 residues. V shed 2 bases, J shed 0 bases, and the junction held 23 bases outside the gene matches. Germline CDR1 reads SGHRS; CDR2 reads YFSETQ. Library preparation for TCR beta used quantitative 5'-RACE with molecular barcodes. TCRdb independently ran MiXCR on the 5' RACE reads; one entry per CDR3 protein. This sample has under 850,000 distinct CDR3 sequences, with around 17% found just once. This clonotype originated in a male donor with ankylosing spondylitis. The genes are TRBV5-1 and TRBJ2-3; TRBD1 agrees at 8 bases. Sequenced input: blood, either unsorted or a sorted T cell fraction (not recorded which). CDR3 loop: CASSLSLRTGIDSSLSTDTQYF. DNA of the CDR3: TGCGCCAGCAGCTTATCGCTTCGGACAGGGATCGATTCCAGCTTAAGCACAGATACGCAGTATTTT. Combining the CDR3 with reference TRBV5-1 and TRBJ2-3 gives the whole variable domain KAGVTQTPRYLIKTRGQQVTLSCSPISGHRSVSWYQQTPGQGLQFLFEYFSETQRNKGNFPGRFSGRQFSNSRSEMNVSTLELGDSALYLCASSLSLRTGIDSSLSTDTQYFGPGTRLTVL.